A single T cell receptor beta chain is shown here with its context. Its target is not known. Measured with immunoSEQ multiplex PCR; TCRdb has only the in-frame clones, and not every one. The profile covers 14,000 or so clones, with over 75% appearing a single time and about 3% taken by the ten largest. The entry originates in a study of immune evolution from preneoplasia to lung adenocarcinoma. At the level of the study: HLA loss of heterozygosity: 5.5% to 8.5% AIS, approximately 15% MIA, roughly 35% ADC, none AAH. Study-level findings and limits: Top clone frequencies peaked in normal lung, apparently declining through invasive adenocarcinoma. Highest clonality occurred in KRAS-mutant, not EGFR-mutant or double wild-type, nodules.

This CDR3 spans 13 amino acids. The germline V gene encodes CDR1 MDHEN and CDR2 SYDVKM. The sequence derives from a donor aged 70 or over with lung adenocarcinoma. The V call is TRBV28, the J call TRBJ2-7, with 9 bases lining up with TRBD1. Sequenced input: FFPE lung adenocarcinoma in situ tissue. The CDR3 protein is CACGGTGPYEQYF. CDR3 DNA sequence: TGTGCTTGTGGCGGGACAGGGCCCTACGAGCAGTACTTC.